This TCR beta chain was captured in a study of human T cells and chemical hapten exposure. Points from the study as a whole: With regard to DPC sensitization, TCRs above 1 in 1000 frequency did not change.

This clonotype was seen at least ten times. Its antigen is as yet unknown. Unique molecular identifiers were attached to individual cDNA molecules during library preparation. One entry per CDR3 protein, called by TCRdb with MiXCR from the RACE reads. This sample has more than 110,000 distinct CDR3 sequences, with approximately 12% found just once. Trimming took off 7 bases at V and 2 bases at J, with 15 bases between the two ends. This CDR3 region has 14 residues. Per the germline V gene, CDR1 is MDHEN and CDR2 is SYDVKM. Time point denoted: patch test 2, 6 weeks after DPC sensitization. Indicated treatment: therapeutic diphenylcyclopropenone sensitization with weekly scalp DPC.

The material sequenced was whole blood, taken in connection with sensitization to the hapten diphenylcyclopropenone (DPC). This sequence was found in a woman between 50 and 59 years old with alopecia areata. Some clones in this sample may be carry-over from other donors' samples. This chain uses TRBV28 with TRBJ2-7; D may be TRBD2 (5 bases). The DNA for the CDR3 is TGTGCCAGCACCCAGCGGCGGAAACCCTACGAGCAGTACTTC. It codes for CASTQRRKPYEQYF. Supplemented by reference TRBV28 and TRBJ2-7, the full variable domain reads DVKVTQSSRYLVKRTGEKVFLECVQDMDHENMFWYRQDPGLGLRLIYFSYDVKMKEKGDIPEGYSVSREKKERFSLILESASTNQTSMYLCASTQRRKPYEQYFGPGTRLTVT.